These T cell receptor beta chains were read from a single sample in a study of shared clonotypes between healthy human individuals. Some clones are missing from TCRdb's copy, which holds only in-frame ones; the method was immunoSEQ multiplex PCR. This sample has 2 million to 2.5 million clones, with less than 95% found just once. The sequenced material came from naive CD4+ T cells from PBMCs. These receptors originate from a man between 18 and 35 years old in good health. Some clones in this sample may be carry-over from other donors' samples. Each CDR3 is given with its conserved first and last residue. Each record gives: V gene, CDR3 protein.

TRBV7-9	CASSLGVLNEKLFF
TRBV6-5	CASSYGPTGELFF
TRBV7-6	CASNDGVPNEKLFF
TRBV6-4	CASSEYRGPFYEQYF
TRBV5-1	CASSLFSGADTGELFF
TRBV18	CASSTGTSGSTSTDTQYF
TRBV15	CATSRIDSYGYTF
TRBV11-3	CASSPGLPTYTDTQYF
TRBV6-1	CASSRGYIYEQYF
TRBV15	CATSTRDSPFGKLFF
TRBV5-4	CASSATSGRGFEQFF
TRBV5-1	CASSSGSYNEQFF
TRBV19	CASTTRGAGANVLTF
TRBV4-2	CASSWGEAGSTDTQYF
TRBV28	CASSAQGGYTF
TRBV30	CAWGRQLGAAGYRYNEQFF
TRBV5-5	CASSFFRLRDYGYTF
TRBV6-1	CASSPGLEYYEQYF
TRBV28	CASRVMGRAIGELFF
TRBV9	CASTGAYPYNEQFF
TRBV7-8	CASSSPTGVPYF
TRBV28	CASSLLGFEQYF
TRBV25-1	CASSEGGAKGSYEQYF
TRBV28	CASSQRVIAGLGETQYF
TRBV30	CAWSPSGTANEKLFF
TRBV6-6	CASSYPGGNPEAFF
TRBV29-1	CSVELGSGAGEKLFF
TRBV19	CASSRRGSNQPQHF
TRBV11-3	CASSLAGGPDTQYF
TRBV4-3	CASSQDAGTGANVLTF
TRBV10-3	CAIRKDTGGEEEKLFF
TRBV5-1	CASRISKREPTWSYNEQFF
TRBV7-9	CASSRSGEFAYTQYF
TRBV7-6	CASSLSGTGNTIYF
TRBV25-1	CASSEGGGRYEQYF
TRBV27	CASSLTGIIGYYGYTF
TRBV5-8	CASSLGLTGGTEAFF
TRBV29-1	CSARGLYGNTIYF
TRBV5-1	CASSWGQGNTEAFF